Following are 22 T cell receptor beta chains from one sample sequenced in a study of T cells in Graves' hyperthyroidism and ophthalmopathy. Using RNA transcripts as the source, TCR beta CDR3 regions were amplified. HTBI primers were employed in a first-round RT-PCR of the TCR CDR3. TCRdb reanalysed the multiplex PCR reads using MiXCR and keeps one entry per CDR3 protein. The sample lists about 560,000 distinct CDR3 sequences, 11% to 15% seen once, with around 14% in the top ten. The sample taken for sequencing was blood. The receptor source for this set is a woman aged 40 to 55 with Graves' hyperthyroidism.

The rearrangement links TRBV10-3 to TRBJ1-5; D gene unclear. The germline CDR1 and CDR2 sequences are ENHRY and SYGVKD. CDR3 length equals 12 residues. Trimming took off 7 bases at V and 4 bases at J, with 8 bases between the two ends. The CDR3 DNA sequence: TGTGCCATCAAGGCAGAGAATCAGCCCCAGCATTTT. Residues: CAIKAENQPQHF.

This clonotype showed up many times. The chain joins TRBV3-1 to TRBJ1-1; TRBD1 might be the D (6 bases). This CDR3 spans 15 amino acids. Trimming took off 3 bases at V and 0 bases at J, with 11 bases between the two ends. Germline assignment: CDR1 LGHDT and CDR2 YNNKEL (reference sequence). CDR3 nucleotide sequence: TGTGCCAGCAGCCAGCGGGGGGCCATGAACACTGAAGCTTTCTTT. It codes for CASSQRGAMNTEAFF.

The genes are TRBV4-1 and TRBJ1-4; 10 bases map to TRBD1. The germline CDR1 and CDR2 sequences are MGHRA and YSYEKL. This CDR3 contains 15 residues. V was clipped by 6 bases and J by 8 bases; unmatched bases: 9. As DNA, the CDR3 is TGCGCCAGCAGAGATGTCGGGACAGGGGAAGAAAAACTGTTTTTT. Translation gives CASRDVGTGEEKLFF.

Ten or more counts support this clonotype. The V call is TRBV3-1, the J call TRBJ1-1; D gene unclear. The CDR3 has 15 amino acids. From germline, CDR1 is LGHDT and CDR2 YNNKEL (reference sequence). Trimming took off 4 bases at V and 1 base at J, with 13 bases between the two ends. The CDR3 is CASSPGGSANTEAFF. The DNA of the CDR3 is TGTGCCAGCAGCCCCGGTGGGAGCGCGAACACTGAAGCTTTCTTT.

The gene calls are TRBV5-1 and TRBJ1-1; the D gene is possibly TRBD1 (5 bases). Trimming left V 4 bases short and J 1 base short, with 14 bases between. The CDR3 totals 15 residues. In germline, CDR1 is SGHRS, CDR2 YFSETQ. This chain's CDR3 is CASSLTGERNTEAFF. As DNA, the CDR3 is TGCGCCAGCAGCCTTACAGGTGAGAGGAACACTGAAGCTTTCTTT.

About this clonotype itself: Possible read error: a much larger clone is one base away. The V call is TRBV6-1, the J call TRBJ2-6; the D is unclear. CDR1 and CDR2 from the germline V gene are MNHNS and SASEGT. This CDR3 contains 14 residues. The V end lost 5 bases, the J end lost 0 bases, and 5 bases lay between the germline ends. The CDR3 DNA reads TGTGCCAGCAGTTCCATCTCTGGGGCCAACGTCCTGACTTTC. Protein product: CASSSISGANVLTF.

V usage is TRBV20-1 and J usage is TRBJ2-2, with D unresolved. The CDR3 extends over 13 amino acids. The germline CDR1 and CDR2 sequences are DFQATT and SNEGSKA (reference sequence). Trimming cost V 0 bases and J 5 bases, with 7 bases left between them. The CDR3 protein is CSARDLGTGELFF. DNA of the CDR3: TGCAGTGCTAGAGATCTGGGGACCGGGGAGCTGTTTTTT.

This clonotype was seen ten or more times. The chain links TRBV11-2 to TRBJ2-3, with 9 bases matching TRBD1. Germline trimming cut 3 bases from V and 5 bases from J; bases unmatched to any gene: 6. This CDR3 has 15 amino acids. CDR1 is SGHAT, CDR2 FQNNGV, per germline. The CDR3 loop reads CASSFGTGSLDTQYF. The CDR3, as DNA: TGTGCCAGCAGCTTCGGGACAGGGAGTCTAGATACGCAGTATTTT.

This clonotype was detected ten times or more. The J gene is TRBJ1-2, the V gene TRBV5-8, with 7 bases identical to TRBD1. The junction had 7 bases not matched to a gene; V was cut back by 6 bases and J by 2 bases. The CDR3 extends over 14 amino acids. Germline assignment: CDR1 SGHTS and CDR2 YDEGEE. CDR3 in amino acids: CASKPRDRNYGYTF. The CDR3 DNA follows: TGTGCCAGCAAGCCGAGGGACAGAAACTATGGCTACACCTTC.

This clonotype has only one observation. A much bigger clone sits one base away, suggesting this may be a read error. The chain employs TRBV20-1 and TRBJ1-4, with D perhaps TRBD1 (6 bases). The CDR3 contains 12 residues. Germline V gives CDR1 DFQATT, CDR2 SNEGSKA (reference sequence). Trimming left V 5 bases short and J 7 bases short, with 11 bases between. The CDR3 nucleotides read TGCAGTGCTCGTGAAGGGGGTGAAAAACTGTTTTTT. Translated: CSAREGGEKLFF.

V and J are TRBV4-1 and TRBJ2-3; a possible D gene is TRBD2 (6 bases). The V and J ends lost 3 bases and 6 bases respectively, with 19 bases between them. This CDR3 region has 16 residues. The germline CDR1 and CDR2 sequences are MGHRA and YSYEKL. The CDR3 here is CASSHPRAGGLDTQYF. CDR3 sequence (DNA): TGCGCCAGCAGCCATCCCAGAGCCGGAGGGCTTGATACGCAGTATTTT.

The table lists this clonotype with many counts. This rearrangement joins TRBV12-3 or TRBV12-4 to TRBJ2-7, with TRBD1 as a possible D gene (7 bases). The CDR3 is made up of 15 amino acids. Deletions cut 6 bases from V and 2 bases from J, with 17 bases between. The CDR3 DNA reads as TGTGCCAGCAGCCGGGGGACAGCCGCAACCTACGAGCAGTACTTC. Its protein is CASSRGTAATYEQYF.

This clonotype was observed a few times. The chain links TRBV20-1 to TRBJ2-2; D is possibly TRBD2 (6 bases). CDR1 DFQATT and CDR2 SNEGSKA come from the germline V gene (reference sequence). The CDR3 runs to 14 residues. The V and J ends lost 3 bases and 3 bases respectively, with 11 bases between them. This chain's CDR3 is CSASGSADTGELFF. Written as DNA, the CDR3 is TGCAGTGCTAGCGGGAGTGCGGACACCGGGGAGCTGTTTTTT.

The chain has TRBV5-1 and TRBJ2-3; D is tentatively TRBD1 or TRBD2 (5 bases each). This CDR3 spans 14 amino acids. CDR1 and CDR2 from the germline V gene are SGHRS and YFSETQ. Trimming stripped 0 bases from V and 5 bases from J, with 10 bases between. This CDR3 reads CASSLVGDQDTQYF. The CDR3 DNA reads TGCGCCAGCAGCTTGGTTGGGGACCAAGATACGCAGTATTTT.

This clonotype was seen at least ten times. The V and J genes are TRBV30 and TRBJ2-7, with D perhaps matching TRBD1 (6 bases). Trimming cost V 6 bases and J 2 bases, with 11 bases left between them. The germline gives CDR1 GTSNPN, CDR2 SVGIG (reference sequence). The CDR3 covers 12 residues. CDR3 loop: CACHGDTYEQYF. For the CDR3, the DNA is TGTGCCTGCCACGGGGACACCTACGAGCAGTACTTC. Filled out from reference TRBV30 and TRBJ2-7, the complete variable domain reads SQTIHQWPATLVQPVGSPLSLECTVEGTSNPNLYWYRQAAGRGLQLLFYSVGIGQISSEVPQNLSASRPQDRQFILSSKKLLLSDSGFYLCACHGDTYEQYFGPGTRLTVT.

This clonotype was seen ten or more times. The chain uses TRBV30 and TRBJ2-7, with D hard to call. The CDR3 is 11 amino acids. Germline-derived CDR1 and CDR2 are GTSNPN and SVGIG (reference sequence). V was shortened by 0 bases and J by 4 bases, with 4 bases between the two germline ends. In nucleotides, the CDR3 is TGTGCCTGGAGTGTACGGTACGAGCAGTACTTC. Its protein product is CAWSVRYEQYF.

This clonotype has more than one count but fewer than ten. This chain connects TRBV7-9 to TRBJ2-5; 7 bases are a match to TRBD2. The CDR3 sequence is 13 residues long. The germline V gene has CDR1 SEHNR and CDR2 FQNEAQ (reference sequence). The V gene end was trimmed by 5 bases and the J gene end by 11 bases; junction bases not matched to a gene: 11. DNA of the CDR3: TGTGCCAGCAGCGGCGGAAGCGGGATTCATCAGTACTTC. Its translation: CASSGGSGIHQYF.

This clonotype was observed at least ten times. The rearrangement joins TRBV7-8 to TRBJ2-7; D is unresolved. Germline assignment: CDR1 SGHVS and CDR2 FQNEAQ. This CDR3 has 13 residues. V gave up 1 base and J gave up 7 bases, with 11 bases separating them. The CDR3 is CASSLDPLWEQYF. The CDR3 bases are TGTGCCAGCAGCTTAGACCCTCTTTGGGAGCAGTACTTC.

The sample holds a few counts of this clonotype. A much more abundant neighbour one base away suggests this may be a read error. The chain employs TRBV15 and TRBJ2-7; D gene ambiguous. The CDR3 consists of 12 residues. Deletions cut 0 bases from V and 7 bases from J, with 7 bases between. From germline, CDR1 is LNHNV and CDR2 YYDKDF (reference sequence). The CDR3, as DNA: TGTGCCACCAGCAGAGATCCCTTGGAGCAGTACTTC. Translating gives CATSRDPLEQYF.

Only a few counts were recorded for this clonotype. V usage is TRBV7-9 and J usage is TRBJ2-4; D remains unclear. The ends were cut back, 3 bases at V and 0 bases at J, with 6 bases in the middle. CDR3 length: 14 residues. Germline CDR1 is SEHNR and CDR2 is FQNEAQ (reference sequence). The CDR3 reads CASSFDLAKNIQYF. The CDR3 DNA reads as TGTGCCAGCAGCTTCGATCTAGCCAAAAACATTCAGTACTTC.

This chain uses TRBV6-1 with TRBJ1-1; D not certain. Germline V gives CDR1 MNHNS, CDR2 SASEGT. The CDR3 covers 13 residues. The V gene lost 7 bases and the J gene lost 0 bases, with 9 bases spanning the gap. CDR3 sequence: CASNTDLNTEAFF. The CDR3 DNA sequence: TGTGCCAGCAACACTGACCTGAACACTGAAGCTTTCTTT.

This clonotype was picked up a small number of times. The chain has TRBV7-9 and TRBJ2-7, with 10 bases fitting TRBD1. Germline CDR1 SEHNR, CDR2 FQNEAQ (reference sequence). J lost 7 bases, V lost 4 bases, and 10 bases had no gene match. The CDR3 covers 15 residues. CDR3 region: CASSSSTGTGAEQYF. The CDR3, as DNA: TGTGCCAGCAGCTCCTCCACCGGGACAGGGGCTGAGCAGTACTTC.